This TCR beta chain was observed in a study of cytomegalovirus exposure and HLA in healthy donors. This CDR3 is built from 13 residues. The germline V gene has CDR1 KGHSH and CDR2 LQKENI. V was shortened by 1 base and J by 3 bases, with 7 bases between the two germline ends. PCR involved 60 Vbeta and 13 Jbeta primers. Assay: immunoSEQ multiplex PCR; the TCRdb copy retains only in-frame clones and omits some. The profile shows roughly 170,000 clones, 80% of them singletons. At sampling all donors were nominally healthy, likely with unrecorded immune exposures. Findings of the study overall: Most TCR beta V segments were productive about 90% or about 30% of the time in an earlier analysis.

Remarks on this clone: The antigen is not known.

The source material was PBMCs. The sequence was collected from a boy under 18 in good health and CMV-seronegative. This chain connects TRBV18 to TRBJ2-7; D is possibly TRBD2 (5 bases). In DNA form, the CDR3 reads TGTGCCAGCTCACCACAGGGAGACTACGAGCAGTACTTC. This encodes CASSPQGDYEQYF.